This TCR beta chain comes out of a study of blood T cell repertoires in COVID-19 (dated by TCRdb to the early 2020s). At the level of the whole study: Collaborator samples came from the United States, Italy and Spain and covered acute and convalescent phases of COVID-19. The prospective study material was composed of cDNA or gDNA derived from T cells, B-cell-depleted T cells, or PBMCs. Subjects who had been exposed to COVID-19, were actively infected with it, or had recovered from it provided the deeply sampled blood TCRbeta repertoires that made up the dataset. A freely available public database, intended as a resource for researchers studying the immune response to SARS-CoV-2, is where the repertoires were released. Samples came from the ongoing ImmuneRACE study (first 160 participants) plus 1,254 subjects from 6 global collaborators. The sample metadata nearly always contained a de-identified subject ID, COVID-19 status, age in years and sex. Where available, HLA class I and class II types were obtained from metadata supplied by the sample provider rather than from assay-based typing. On the study overall, not on this receptor specifically: The quantity of clinical and demographic metadata differed by source and by participant and was supplied without curation.

The immunoSEQ Assay, a bias-controlled multiplex PCR, was used to amplify TCRbeta CDR3 regions from genomic DNA. The study's own analysis went as follows. Within the assay, amplification of reference gene primers was used to estimate how many nucleated cells each sample contained. To quantify the absolute abundance of each unique TCRbeta CDR3 rearrangement, sequence reads were collapsed and filtered. For each sample, productive Simpson clonality was calculated by taking the square root of Simpson's diversity index across productive rearrangements. TCRdb holds this immuneACCESS table with in-frame rearrangements only. Some clones are missing; in checked studies, unresolved V genes explain under half, and the rest has no known cause. D and trimming come from the DNA, and the V and J calls and clone size come from that table. For this sample the table gives fewer than 250,000 clones, of which roughly 87% were detected only once. Together, the top ten hold roughly 2.6% of the sample.

Participants in the prospective study were enrolled through a virtual design, were aged roughly 18 to 90 years, and lived in approximately 25 United States geographic areas. To assign participants to cohorts, the prospective study relied on clinical history that participants themselves reported in a screening survey and a study questionnaire. In the prospective study, whole blood, serum and a nasopharyngeal or oropharyngeal swab were collected from each participant by mobile phlebotomists. Participants in the prospective study had the option to provide additional blood draws and questionnaires over an approximately 2-month period. Before DNA extraction, prospective study blood samples were shipped either frozen or at room temperature. For this clone: Its recognized antigen is unknown. Qualities for individual bases were not recorded, and no much larger clone is one base off.

After removal of 5 bases from V and 0 bases from J, the junction retains 11 bases not matched to a gene. The CDR3 runs 18 residues from the cysteine to the phenylalanine. Only the CDR3 part of the read is kept: 54 bases, read in frame from the first base. The CDR1 and CDR2 encoded by the germline V gene (reference sequence) are SEHNR and FQNEAQ. This receptor was identified in a young woman with acute COVID-19. The chain is encoded by TRBV7-9 joined to TRBJ2-3; 10 bases in between match TRBD2. The sample was PBMCs or T cells enriched from blood (not recorded which). The CDR3 here reads CASSHSSGGAASTDTQYF. The sequenced DNA is TGTGCCAGCAGCCATTCCAGCGGGGGGGCCGCGAGCACAGATACGCAGTATTTT.